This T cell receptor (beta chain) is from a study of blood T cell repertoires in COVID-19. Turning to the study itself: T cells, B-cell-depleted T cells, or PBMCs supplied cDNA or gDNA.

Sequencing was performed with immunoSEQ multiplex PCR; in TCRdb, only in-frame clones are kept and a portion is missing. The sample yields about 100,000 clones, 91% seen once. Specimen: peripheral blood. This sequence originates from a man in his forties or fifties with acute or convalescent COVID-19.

The CDR3 nucleotides are TGTGCCAGCAGCTTGGTCGGGGTTTTTGGACCCCTCCACTTT. Translating gives CASSLVGVFGPLHF. This sequence joins TRBV5-6 and TRBJ1-6; D unresolved. In germline, CDR1 is SGHDT, CDR2 YYEEEE. V lost 0 bases, J lost 12 bases, and 13 bases lay in between. The CDR3 consists of 14 residues.